These T cell receptor beta chains were read from a single sample in a study of Graves' ophthalmopathy and Graves' hyperthyroidism. TCRdb re-derived calls from the multiplex PCR reads in MiXCR, one entry per CDR3 protein. The repertoire holds around 1,000,000 distinct CDR3 sequences, roughly two fifths seen once, with 11% in the top ten. Material for sequencing was peripheral blood or thyroid tissue (not recorded which). Every receptor here comes from an adult man with Graves' hyperthyroidism. Each CDR3 is given with its conserved first and last residue. The D gene is left open where the match is weak. Rows may omit the clone size; those that give it use once, few, many or a size class.

TRBJ2-7,16,.,TRBV2,TRBD1,CASSRSRQGARGEQYF,TGTGCCAGCAGTCGAAGCCGTCAGGGGGCACGCGGCGAGCAGTACTTC
TRBJ1-2,14,many,TRBV5-1,TRBD1,CASSQDRPNYGYTF,TGCGCCAGCAGCCAGGACAGGCCCAACTATGGCTACACCTTC
TRBJ2-7,14,once,TRBV11-2,.,CASSLGPRPGEQYF,TGTGCCAGCAGCCTCGGGCCTCGGCCGGGGGAGCAGTACTTC
TRBJ1-5,13,few,TRBV19,.,CASSKIEYGPQHF,TGTGCCAGTAGTAAGATTGAGTACGGGCCCCAGCATTTT
TRBJ2-7,16,.,TRBV6-2/TRBV6-3,TRBD2,CASRPRGLAGGHEQYF,TGTGCCAGCAGACCCCGTGGACTAGCGGGAGGCCACGAGCAGTACTTC
TRBJ2-5,16,many,TRBV20-1,.,CSARGPERGPTGTQYF,TGCAGTGCTAGAGGCCCTGAGCGTGGCCCCACCGGGACCCAGTACTTC
TRBJ1-5,16,few,TRBV7-8,TRBD1,CASSQGQGASNQPQHF,TGTGCCAGCAGCCAGGGACAGGGTGCCAGCAATCAGCCCCAGCATTTT
TRBJ1-2,15,few,TRBV12-3/TRBV12-4,.,CASRPERGASYGYTF,TGTGCCAGCAGACCAGAAAGGGGGGCTAGCTATGGCTACACCTTC
TRBJ1-2,12,.,TRBV29-1,.,CSVGGGDYGYTF,TGCAGCGTTGGTGGAGGGGACTATGGCTACACCTTC
TRBJ2-2,15,.,TRBV24-1,TRBD1,CATSSQGAVTGGLFF,TGTGCCACCAGCAGCCAGGGGGCGGTGACCGGGGGGCTGTTTTTT
TRBJ1-1,16,.,TRBV7-9,.,CASSDDRTKKGTEAFF,TGTGCCAGCAGCGACGACAGGACAAAGAAGGGCACTGAAGCTTTCTTT
TRBJ1-4,14,.,TRBV2,.,CASLRGSNNEKLFF,TGTGCCAGCCTCCGAGGGAGTAATAATGAAAAACTGTTTTTT
TRBJ1-5,13,.,TRBV29-1,.,CSVAGGFGQPQHF,TGCAGCGTTGCGGGCGGGTTTGGCCAGCCCCAGCATTTT
TRBJ2-1,16,many,TRBV15,TRBD2,CATSPGTSGRENEQFF,TGTGCCACCAGCCCCGGGACTAGCGGGAGAGAAAATGAGCAGTTCTTC
TRBJ1-5,14,.,TRBV12-3/TRBV12-4,TRBD1,CASSYGTGEIPQHF,TGTGCCAGCAGTTACGGGACAGGGGAGATACCCCAGCATTTT
TRBJ2-2,17,few,TRBV19,TRBD1,CASSIGDRGFETGELFF,TGTGCCAGTAGTATAGGGGACAGGGGGTTCGAGACCGGGGAGCTGTTTTTT
TRBJ2-2,12,few,TRBV6-5,.,CASGGFGGELFF,TGTGCCAGTGGGGGGTTCGGCGGGGAGCTGTTTTTT
TRBJ1-1,14,many,TRBV18,.,CASSPDGGNTEAFF,TGTGCCAGCTCACCAGACGGTGGGAACACTGAAGCTTTCTTT
TRBJ1-1,12,many,TRBV29-1,TRBD1,CSGGDSHTEAFF,TGCAGCGGGGGGGACAGCCACACTGAAGCTTTCTTT
TRBJ1-5,14,.,TRBV20-1,.,CSASPGRARETQHF,TGCAGTGCTAGTCCCGGGAGGGCCAGAGAGACCCAGCATTTT
TRBJ1-6,13,once,TRBV12-3/TRBV12-4,.,CASSLGHSSPPHF,TGTGCCAGCAGTCTGGGACATTCCTCACCCCCCCACTTT
TRBJ1-1,13,.,TRBV19,TRBD1,CASRTGGYTEAFF,TGTGCCAGTAGAACAGGGGGCTACACTGAAGCTTTCTTT
TRBJ2-5,14,many,TRBV7-2,.,CASSSQRGGETQYF,TGTGCCAGCAGCTCCCAGAGGGGCGGAGAGACCCAGTACTTC
TRBJ2-5,15,many,TRBV7-2,.,CASSFFNQYQETQYF,TGTGCCAGCAGCTTCTTTAACCAGTACCAAGAGACCCAGTACTTC
TRBJ1-1,12,.,TRBV19,TRBD1,CARGQGGTEAFF,TGTGCCCGGGGACAGGGGGGCACTGAAGCTTTCTTT
TRBJ2-6,14,many,TRBV12-3/TRBV12-4,.,CAIPLVAGANVLTF,TGTGCCATTCCCTTAGTCGCTGGGGCCAACGTCCTGACTTTC
TRBJ1-2,11,.,TRBV29-1,.,CSSQGDYGYTF,TGCAGCAGCCAAGGGGACTATGGCTACACCTTC
TRBJ1-5,14,many,TRBV15,.,CATSRGGFLQPQHF,TGTGCCACCAGCAGAGGAGGGTTTTTACAGCCCCAGCATTTT
TRBJ1-3,16,few,TRBV25-1,TRBD1,CASSQDSQGAGNTIYF,TGCGCCAGCAGCCAAGATAGCCAGGGGGCTGGAAACACCATATATTTT
TRBJ2-5,16,.,TRBV7-9,TRBD2,CASSLGAGLAGETQYF,TGTGCCAGCAGCTTAGGGGCCGGTCTAGCGGGAGAGACCCAGTACTTC
TRBJ1-2,14,many,TRBV10-3,TRBD1,CAISPGQRYYGYTF,TGTGCCATCAGTCCGGGACAGCGGTACTATGGCTACACCTTC
TRBJ2-7,13,.,TRBV6-5,TRBD2,CASSGDYAAEQYF,TGTGCCAGCAGCGGGGACTACGCCGCCGAGCAGTACTTC
TRBJ1-5,15,.,TRBV12-3/TRBV12-4,TRBD1,CASSPRQGSDQPQHF,TGTGCCAGCAGTCCCAGACAGGGGTCGGATCAGCCCCAGCATTTT
TRBJ2-5,12,.,TRBV14,.,CASSQSAGTQYF,TGTGCCAGCAGCCAGAGTGCAGGGACCCAGTACTTC
TRBJ1-5,14,many,TRBV20-1,.,CSARALNANQPQHF,TGCAGTGCTAGAGCACTAAACGCGAATCAGCCCCAGCATTTT
TRBJ2-6,16,many,TRBV5-6,.,CASSKTQGTGANVLTF,TGTGCCAGCAGCAAGACCCAGGGGACTGGGGCCAACGTCCTGACTTTC
TRBJ2-7,12,.,TRBV29-1,TRBD1,CSWGQAKSEQYF,TGCAGCTGGGGACAGGCCAAGTCCGAGCAGTACTTC
TRBJ1-2,13,few,TRBV9,.,CACSVLGTHGYTF,TGTGCCTGCAGCGTACTGGGGACACATGGCTACACCTTC
TRBJ1-5,21,.,TRBV29-1,.,CSVEPGGKGYTFGSGGQPQHF,.
TRBJ1-3,15,many,TRBV7-8,.,CASSVLDRSGNTIYF,TGTGCCAGCAGCGTTCTGGATAGATCTGGAAACACCATATATTTT
TRBJ2-7,17,many,TRBV20-1,TRBD2,CSARGFLAGGSPYEQYF,TGCAGTGCTAGAGGCTTCCTAGCGGGGGGCTCGCCCTACGAGCAGTACTTC
TRBJ2-7,13,few,TRBV12-3/TRBV12-4,TRBD2,CASSHSGIYEQYF,TGTGCCAGCAGTCATAGCGGGATCTACGAGCAGTACTTC
TRBJ2-2,16,.,TRBV14,TRBD1,CASSRPGQDYTGELFF,TGTGCCAGCAGCCGCCCGGGACAGGACTACACCGGGGAGCTGTTTTTT
TRBJ1-2,15,few,TRBV6-5,TRBD1,CASSYSPAGGQGYTF,TGTGCCAGCAGTTACTCCCCCGCAGGGGGTCAGGGCTACACCTTC
TRBJ2-2,12,few,TRBV28,.,CASSLGVRELFF,TGTGCCAGCAGTTTAGGGGTCCGGGAGCTGTTTTTT
TRBJ2-5,12,.,TRBV2,.,CAISRDRETQYF,TGTGCCATCAGTCGGGACCGCGAGACCCAGTACTTC
TRBJ2-7,13,many,TRBV7-8,.,CASSLGSSASAYF,TGTGCCAGCAGCTTAGGGTCGTCGGCTAGCGCGTACTTC
TRBJ2-2,16,many,TRBV19,TRBD2,CASLLAGGPHTGELFF,TGTGCCAGCTTACTAGCGGGAGGGCCGCACACCGGGGAGCTGTTTTTT
TRBJ1-6,13,few,TRBV10-3,.,CAISEGYNSPLHF,TGTGCCATCAGTGAGGGCTATAATTCACCCCTCCACTTT
TRBJ2-3,16,once,TRBV15,TRBD2,CATSTGTSGRLDTQYF,TGTGCCACCAGCACCGGGACTAGCGGGAGGTTGGATACGCAGTATTTT
TRBJ1-4,14,many,TRBV7-2,.,CASSLESTNEKLFF,TGTGCCAGCAGCTTAGAGTCAACTAATGAAAAACTGTTTTTT
TRBJ2-7,13,.,TRBV3-1,TRBD1,CASSQARTGEQYF,TGTGCCAGCAGCCAGGCTAGGACAGGGGAGCAGTACTTC
TRBJ2-2,16,.,TRBV7-2,.,CASSLSPGVVSGELFF,TGCGCCAGCAGCCTGAGTCCCGGGGTTGTTAGCGGGGAGCTGTTTTTT
TRBJ1-2,14,many,TRBV24-1,.,CATSDQGFWYGYTF,TGTGCCACCAGTGACCAGGGATTTTGGTATGGCTACACCTTC
TRBJ1-2,14,once,TRBV25-1,TRBD1,CASKTGTGTYGYTF,TGTGCTAGCAAAACCGGGACAGGGACCTATGGCTACACCTTC
TRBJ1-1,16,.,TRBV12-3/TRBV12-4,.,CASSFGGGRGNTEAFF,TGTGCCAGCAGTTTTGGGGGAGGAAGGGGGAACACTGAAGCTTTCTTT
TRBJ1-6,13,many,TRBV7-2,TRBD1,CASSLGGAGTGVF,TGTGCCAGCAGCTTAGGAGGGGCCGGGACAGGCGTGTTT
TRBJ2-7,15,many,TRBV7-9,.,CASSQTIRAGKEQYF,TGTGCCAGCAGCCAAACCATTAGGGCTGGAAAGGAGCAGTACTTC
TRBJ2-5,13,.,TRBV25-1,.,CASVHGSGETQYF,TGTGCCAGCGTTCACGGGTCCGGAGAGACCCAGTACTTC
TRBJ2-7,12,many,TRBV20-1,TRBD1,CRGAGGKGEQYF,TGCAGGGGGGCAGGGGGAAAGGGCGAGCAGTACTTC